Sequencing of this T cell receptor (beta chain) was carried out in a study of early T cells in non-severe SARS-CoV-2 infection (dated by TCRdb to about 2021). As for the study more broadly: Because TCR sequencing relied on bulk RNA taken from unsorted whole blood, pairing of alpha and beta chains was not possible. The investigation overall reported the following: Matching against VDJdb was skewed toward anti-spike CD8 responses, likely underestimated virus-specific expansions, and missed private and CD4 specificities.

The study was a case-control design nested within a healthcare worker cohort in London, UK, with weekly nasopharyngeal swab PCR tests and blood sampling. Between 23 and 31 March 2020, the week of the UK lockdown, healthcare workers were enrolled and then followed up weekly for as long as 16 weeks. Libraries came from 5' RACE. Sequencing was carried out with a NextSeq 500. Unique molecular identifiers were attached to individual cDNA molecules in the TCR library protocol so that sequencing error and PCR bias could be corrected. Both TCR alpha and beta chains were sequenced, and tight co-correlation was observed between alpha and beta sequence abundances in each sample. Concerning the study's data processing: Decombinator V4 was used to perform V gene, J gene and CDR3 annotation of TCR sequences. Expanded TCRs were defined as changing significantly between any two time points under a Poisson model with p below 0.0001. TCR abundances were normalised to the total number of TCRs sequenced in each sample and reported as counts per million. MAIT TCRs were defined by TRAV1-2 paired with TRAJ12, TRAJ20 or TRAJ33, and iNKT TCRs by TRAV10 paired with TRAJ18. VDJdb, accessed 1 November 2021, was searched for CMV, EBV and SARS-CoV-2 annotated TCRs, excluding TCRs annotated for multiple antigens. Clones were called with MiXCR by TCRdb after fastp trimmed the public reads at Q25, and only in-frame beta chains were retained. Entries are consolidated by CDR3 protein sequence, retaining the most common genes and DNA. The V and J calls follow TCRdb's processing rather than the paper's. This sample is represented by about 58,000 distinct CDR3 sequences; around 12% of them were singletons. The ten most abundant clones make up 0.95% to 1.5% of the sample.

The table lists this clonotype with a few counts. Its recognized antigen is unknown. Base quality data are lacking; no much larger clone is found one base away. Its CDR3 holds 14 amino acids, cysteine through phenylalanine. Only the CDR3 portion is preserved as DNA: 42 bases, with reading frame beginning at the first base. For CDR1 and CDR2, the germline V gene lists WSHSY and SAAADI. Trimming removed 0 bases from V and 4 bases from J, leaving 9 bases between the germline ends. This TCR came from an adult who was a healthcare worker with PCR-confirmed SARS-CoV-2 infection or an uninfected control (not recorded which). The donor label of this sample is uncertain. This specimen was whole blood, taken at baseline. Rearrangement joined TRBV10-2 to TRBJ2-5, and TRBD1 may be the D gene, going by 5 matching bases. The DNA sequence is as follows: TGCGCCAGCAGTGAGTCGACAGATGCAGAGACCCAGTACTTC. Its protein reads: CASSESTDAETQYF.